These T cell receptor beta chains were read from a single sample in a study of identifying expanded T cells in peripheral blood. Clones were sequenced by immunoSEQ multiplex PCR, and TCRdb holds only the in-frame ones, with some missing. The table records more than 80,000 clones, about 91% of them present only once. The sample was blood. The source of these receptors is a person between 18 and 69 years old in good health. The CDR3 runs from the conserved cysteine through the conserved F or W. Each record gives: CDR3 length, V gene, J gene, D gene, clone size, CDR3 DNA, CDR3 protein. D genes are given only for firm matches. For some rows the clone size is stated as once, few or many, or as a class when expanded; others skip it.

len: 14; v_gene: TRBV29-1; j_gene: TRBJ2-7; d_gene: TRBD1; abundance: .; CDR3nt: TGCAGCGTAGCAGACAGGGCCTCTCTCTACGAGCAGTACTTC; CDR3aa: CSVADRASLYEQYF
len: 16; v_gene: TRBV5-6; j_gene: TRBJ1-6; d_gene: .; abundance: .; CDR3nt: TGTGCCAGCAGCTTGTGGTTTAGCTCCTATAATTCACCCCTCCACTTT; CDR3aa: CASSLWFSSYNSPLHF
len: 12; v_gene: TRBV2; j_gene: TRBJ1-1; d_gene: .; abundance: .; CDR3nt: TGTGCCAGCAGTGAAACGGACACTGAAGCTTTCTTT; CDR3aa: CASSETDTEAFF
len: 17; v_gene: TRBV7-9; j_gene: TRBJ2-2; d_gene: TRBD2; abundance: .; CDR3nt: TGTGCCAGCAAGCCCCCCCTAGCGGGGGCGAACACCGGGGAGCTGTTTTTT; CDR3aa: CASKPPLAGANTGELFF
len: 14; v_gene: TRBV12-5; j_gene: TRBJ2-1; d_gene: .; abundance: .; CDR3nt: TGTGCTAGTTCGGCTTTTGGGACATGGGATGAGCAGTTCTTC; CDR3aa: CASSAFGTWDEQFF
len: 13; v_gene: TRBV7-2; j_gene: TRBJ2-5; d_gene: .; abundance: .; CDR3nt: TGTGCCAGCGCCAGGGACTCCCAAGAGACCCAGTACTTC; CDR3aa: CASARDSQETQYF
len: 15; v_gene: TRBV28; j_gene: TRBJ2-2; d_gene: TRBD1; abundance: .; CDR3nt: TGTGCCAGCAGTTTACCGGGACAGGGAACCGGGGAGCTGTTTTTT; CDR3aa: CASSLPGQGTGELFF
len: 12; v_gene: TRBV9; j_gene: TRBJ2-5; d_gene: TRBD2; abundance: .; CDR3nt: TGTGCCAGCAGCCCCGGGGGGGAGACCCAGTACTTC; CDR3aa: CASSPGGETQYF
len: 16; v_gene: TRBV6-4; j_gene: TRBJ2-2; d_gene: TRBD2; abundance: .; CDR3nt: TGTGCCAGCAGTGACTCCGGGAGGGGGTTCCCCGGGGAGCTGTTTTTT; CDR3aa: CASSDSGRGFPGELFF
len: 11; v_gene: TRBV6-4; j_gene: TRBJ1-1; d_gene: TRBD1; abundance: few; CDR3nt: TGTGCTCAGAGGGGGCCTCATGAAGCTTTCTTT; CDR3aa: CAQRGPHEAFF
len: 16; v_gene: TRBV6-1; j_gene: TRBJ2-7; d_gene: .; abundance: .; CDR3nt: TGTGCCAGCAGTGAACTCGGAGGGGATAGTTCCTACGAGCAGTACTTC; CDR3aa: CASSELGGDSSYEQYF
len: 13; v_gene: TRBV2; j_gene: TRBJ1-2; d_gene: TRBD1; abundance: .; CDR3nt: TGTGCCAGCAGTGGGGACAGGCTCGATGGCTACACCTTC; CDR3aa: CASSGDRLDGYTF
len: 13; v_gene: TRBV5-1; j_gene: TRBJ1-4; d_gene: .; abundance: .; CDR3nt: TGCGCCAGCAGCCCTGCCCGGGGAGAAAAACTGTTTTTT; CDR3aa: CASSPARGEKLFF
len: 14; v_gene: TRBV2; j_gene: TRBJ2-2; d_gene: .; abundance: .; CDR3nt: TGTGCCAGCAGTGATAGGACCCACACCGGGGAGCTGTTTTTT; CDR3aa: CASSDRTHTGELFF
len: 16; v_gene: TRBV7-8; j_gene: TRBJ1-2; d_gene: .; abundance: once; CDR3nt: TGTGCCAGCAGCCAAAAGGATCGGGGTAGTAACTATGGCTACACCTTC; CDR3aa: CASSQKDRGSNYGYTF
len: 14; v_gene: TRBV6-6; j_gene: TRBJ1-5; d_gene: TRBD1; abundance: .; CDR3nt: TGTGCCAGCAGTCTTGACAGGGTAGCTCAGCCCCAGCATTTT; CDR3aa: CASSLDRVAQPQHF
len: 15; v_gene: TRBV9; j_gene: TRBJ2-5; d_gene: .; abundance: .; CDR3nt: TGTGCCAGCAGCATCTCCGGGAAGCCCCAAGAGACCCAGTACTTC; CDR3aa: CASSISGKPQETQYF
len: 12; v_gene: TRBV30; j_gene: TRBJ1-2; d_gene: .; abundance: .; CDR3nt: TGTGCCTGGAGGAGGACTAACTATGGCTACACCTTC; CDR3aa: CAWRRTNYGYTF
len: 14; v_gene: TRBV6-1; j_gene: TRBJ2-1; d_gene: .; abundance: .; CDR3nt: TGTGCCAGCAGTTATCTACAGGAGTACAATGAGCAGTTCTTC; CDR3aa: CASSYLQEYNEQFF
len: 15; v_gene: TRBV7-2; j_gene: TRBJ2-2; d_gene: .; abundance: .; CDR3nt: TGTGCCAGCAGCTTACTCATCGCGAACACCGGGGAGCTGTTTTTT; CDR3aa: CASSLLIANTGELFF
len: 12; v_gene: TRBV21-1; j_gene: TRBJ2-7; d_gene: .; abundance: .; CDR3nt: TGTGCCAGCAGCAAACAGCCGTACGAGCAGTACTTC; CDR3aa: CASSKQPYEQYF
len: 13; v_gene: TRBV7-3; j_gene: TRBJ2-1; d_gene: .; abundance: .; CDR3nt: TGTGCCAGCAGCTTAATGCAGAACAATGAGCAGTTCTTC; CDR3aa: CASSLMQNNEQFF
len: 13; v_gene: TRBV7-3; j_gene: TRBJ2-7; d_gene: .; abundance: .; CDR3nt: TGTGCCAGCAGCCGCACAGGGTCCGACGAGCAGTACTTC; CDR3aa: CASSRTGSDEQYF
len: 16; v_gene: TRBV9; j_gene: TRBJ2-2; d_gene: TRBD2; abundance: .; CDR3nt: TGTGCCAGCAGCGTAGGCCTAGCGGGGGACACCGGGGAGCTGTTTTTT; CDR3aa: CASSVGLAGDTGELFF
len: 15; v_gene: TRBV11-2; j_gene: TRBJ2-1; d_gene: TRBD2; abundance: few; CDR3nt: TGTGCCAGCAGACCGCGACTAGCGGGCGACAATGAGCAGTTCTTC; CDR3aa: CASRPRLAGDNEQFF
len: 14; v_gene: TRBV5-4; j_gene: TRBJ1-2; d_gene: .; abundance: .; CDR3nt: TGTGCCAGCAGCTCCCGAGGCAGAAACTATGGCTACACCTTC; CDR3aa: CASSSRGRNYGYTF
len: 15; v_gene: TRBV28; j_gene: TRBJ2-1; d_gene: TRBD1; abundance: .; CDR3nt: TGTGCCAGCATCGGACAGGGTCGGGTATACAATGAGCAGTTCTTC; CDR3aa: CASIGQGRVYNEQFF
len: 16; v_gene: TRBV6-5; j_gene: TRBJ2-1; d_gene: TRBD2; abundance: .; CDR3nt: TGTGCCAGCAGTTACTCTGGGACTAGTCCCGCGAGGGAGCAGTTCTTC; CDR3aa: CASSYSGTSPAREQFF
len: 11; v_gene: TRBV28; j_gene: TRBJ1-2; d_gene: .; abundance: .; CDR3nt: TGTGCCAGTGAGGTTTCTCATGGCTACACCTTC; CDR3aa: CASEVSHGYTF
len: 16; v_gene: TRBV6-5; j_gene: TRBJ2-5; d_gene: TRBD1; abundance: .; CDR3nt: TGTGCCAGCAGTTACCGTCGGACAGGGCTTCAAGAGACCCAGTACTTC; CDR3aa: CASSYRRTGLQETQYF
len: 16; v_gene: TRBV5-8; j_gene: TRBJ2-6; d_gene: .; abundance: .; CDR3nt: TGTGCCAGCAGCGAGGACGGGAGCTCTGGGGCCAACGTCCTGACTTTC; CDR3aa: CASSEDGSSGANVLTF
len: 12; v_gene: TRBV6-1; j_gene: TRBJ2-7; d_gene: TRBD1; abundance: .; CDR3nt: TGTGCCAGCAGTGTCGACAGGGACGAGCAGTACTTC; CDR3aa: CASSVDRDEQYF
len: 16; v_gene: TRBV5-1; j_gene: TRBJ2-5; d_gene: .; abundance: .; CDR3nt: TGCGCCAGCAGCTTAGCCAACCGGGACGGTAAAGAGACCCAGTACTTC; CDR3aa: CASSLANRDGKETQYF
len: 13; v_gene: TRBV11-3; j_gene: TRBJ1-1; d_gene: .; abundance: .; CDR3nt: TGTGCCAGCAGTAGGGAGGAGAACACTGAAGCTTTCTTT; CDR3aa: CASSREENTEAFF
len: 15; v_gene: TRBV19; j_gene: TRBJ2-7; d_gene: TRBD1; abundance: .; CDR3nt: TGTGCCAGTAGTATGGGGCAGGGGGCCCAGTACGAGCAGTACTTC; CDR3aa: CASSMGQGAQYEQYF
len: 15; v_gene: TRBV11-2; j_gene: TRBJ2-7; d_gene: TRBD1; abundance: once; CDR3nt: TGTGCCAGCAGCTTAAGGGACAGACCATACTACGAGCAGTACTTC; CDR3aa: CASSLRDRPYYEQYF
len: 12; v_gene: TRBV5-6; j_gene: TRBJ2-1; d_gene: .; abundance: .; CDR3nt: TGTGCCAGCAGCTTAGGAAACAATGAGCAGTTCTTC; CDR3aa: CASSLGNNEQFF
len: 14; v_gene: TRBV28; j_gene: TRBJ2-5; d_gene: .; abundance: .; CDR3nt: TGTGCCAGCAGTTTGGGAGGTACCCAAGAGACCCAGTACTTC; CDR3aa: CASSLGGTQETQYF
len: 14; v_gene: TRBV6-4; j_gene: TRBJ1-6; d_gene: TRBD1; abundance: .; CDR3nt: TGTGCCAGCAGTGACTCGACAGGGGGCTCACCCCTCCACTTT; CDR3aa: CASSDSTGGSPLHF
len: 14; v_gene: TRBV28; j_gene: TRBJ2-3; d_gene: .; abundance: .; CDR3nt: TGTGCCAGCAGTCTAGGGGGTAATGTAGATACGCAGTATTTT; CDR3aa: CASSLGGNVDTQYF
len: 12; v_gene: TRBV2; j_gene: TRBJ2-1; d_gene: .; abundance: .; CDR3nt: TGTGCCAGCAGTGAAATTGACCCTTGGCAGTTCTTC; CDR3aa: CASSEIDPWQFF
len: 17; v_gene: TRBV7-9; j_gene: TRBJ1-2; d_gene: .; abundance: once; CDR3nt: TGTGCCAGCAGCTTACTTGTCGAGGAGATCCTTGCGAATGGCTACACCTTC; CDR3aa: CASSLLVEEILANGYTF
len: 16; v_gene: TRBV5-1; j_gene: TRBJ2-7; d_gene: TRBD1; abundance: .; CDR3nt: TGCGCCAGCAGCTTGGCTCAGGGACAGCTACACTACGAGCAGTACTTC; CDR3aa: CASSLAQGQLHYEQYF
len: 14; v_gene: TRBV28; j_gene: TRBJ1-1; d_gene: TRBD1; abundance: .; CDR3nt: TGTGCCACCTTGGCAGGGGGTTTGAACACTGAAGCTTTCTTT; CDR3aa: CATLAGGLNTEAFF
len: 13; v_gene: TRBV7-7; j_gene: TRBJ1-3; d_gene: .; abundance: .; CDR3nt: TGTGCCAGCAGCCCCCACCAGGGCGACACCATATATTTT; CDR3aa: CASSPHQGDTIYF